This T cell receptor (beta chain) was observed in a study of T-cell reconstitution after alpha-beta-depleted transplantation in children. Study-level results: Two months or so post-transplant, alpha-beta T cells reportedly derived from several hundred expanded graft clones. For some patients, TCRbeta diversity was high at day 60 because of recipient T cells and thymic progenitors that survived. Counts and diversity of T cells one year after transplant came mostly from newly produced T cells.

Using unique molecular identifiers, the investigators prepared the TCRbeta library. TCRdb reprocessed the PCR reads via MiXCR and lists one record per CDR3 protein. The sample comprises 120,000 or so distinct CDR3 sequences, about 23% of which are singletons, and roughly 10% rests with the top ten. This clonotype was counted only a few times. Its matching antigen is unknown. Sequence at one end of the junction differs from germline and may be a read error. Per germline, CDR1 DFQATT and CDR2 SNEGSKA (reference sequence). The CDR3 is made up of 13 amino acids. Sample: PBMCs, mostly from graft donor cells, taken 180 days after TCRalphabeta/CD19-depleted stem cell transplant. The receptor was isolated from a male patient aged 2 to 10 who had a stem cell transplant for chronic granulomatous disease, so the T cells may come from the graft donor. This chain uses TRBV20-1 with TRBJ2-7; 8 bases fit TRBD2. The CDR3 region has the DNA TGCAGTGCCCCCGGGACTAGTTCCTTCGAGCAGTACTTC. Amino acids: CSAPGTSSFEQYF.